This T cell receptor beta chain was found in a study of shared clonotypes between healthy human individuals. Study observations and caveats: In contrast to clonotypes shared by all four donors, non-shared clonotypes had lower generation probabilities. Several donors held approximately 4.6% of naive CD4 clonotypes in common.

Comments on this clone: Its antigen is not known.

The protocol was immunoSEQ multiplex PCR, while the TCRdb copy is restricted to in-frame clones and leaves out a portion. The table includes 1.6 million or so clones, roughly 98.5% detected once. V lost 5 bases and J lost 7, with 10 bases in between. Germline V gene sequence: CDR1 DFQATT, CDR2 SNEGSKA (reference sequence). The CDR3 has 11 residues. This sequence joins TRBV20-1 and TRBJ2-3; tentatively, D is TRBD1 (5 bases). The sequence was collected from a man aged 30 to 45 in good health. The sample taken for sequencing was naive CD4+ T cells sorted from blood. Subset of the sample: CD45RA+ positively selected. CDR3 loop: CSAGAPNTQYF. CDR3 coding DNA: TGCAGTGCTGGGGCGCCCAATACGCAGTATTTT.